This section outlines one T cell receptor (beta chain) sequence together with its context. This sample is drawn from a study of shared clonotypes between healthy human individuals. Repertoires were generated with immunoSEQ multiplex PCR, while TCRdb's copy carries only in-frame clones and drops some. The sample shows around 620,000 clones, about 95% of them seen only once. In the naive CD8 group, cells lacked CD45RO and were positively selected for CCR7, so terminally differentiated effector memory CD45RA+ cells were left out. Material: naive CD8+ T cells sorted from blood. The sequence was obtained from a woman aged 25 to 39 in good health.

The chain's CDR3 is CASSLGQRYEQYF. For the CDR3, the DNA is TGTGCCAGCAGCTTAGGACAGCGTTACGAGCAGTACTTC. The chain has TRBV7-2 and TRBJ2-7, with D possibly being TRBD1 (5 bases). V was cut by 1 base and J by 4 bases, with 8 bases left in between. The CDR3 is made up of 13 amino acids. CDR1 is SGHTA, CDR2 FQGNSA, per germline.